The 21 T cell receptor beta chains given below trace back to one sample, sequenced in a study of T cell repertoires in ileal Crohn's disease. The time point: neoterminal ileum biopsy at postoperative endoscopy, about 6 months after surgery. Generated by immunoSEQ multiplex PCR, the TCRdb table keeps only in-frame clones and is missing some. There are 10,000 to 15,000 clones in the sample; 80% to 85% occur only once, and around 9.9% lies in the top ten. The sample comprised ileal tissue. These receptors were obtained from an adult with Crohn's disease.

The V call is TRBV10-1, the J call TRBJ2-3; a possible D gene is TRBD1 (6 bases). The CDR3 contains 14 residues. Trimming took 4 bases from V and 3 from J, leaving 11 bases between them. Germline CDR1 reads WNHNN; CDR2 reads SYGVQD (reference sequence). CDR3 residues: CASSAGAGTDTQYF. CDR3 DNA sequence: TGCGCCAGCAGTGCAGGGGCTGGTACAGATACGCAGTATTTT.

This rearrangement joins TRBV19 to TRBJ2-1; D is perhaps TRBD1 (5 bases). Deletions cut 5 bases from V and 6 bases from J, with 20 bases between. There are 16 residues in the CDR3. Germline values: CDR1 LNHDA, CDR2 SQIVND (reference sequence). As DNA, the CDR3 is TGTGCCAGTAGTCCAGGGCCGCAAAGAGATTCCAATGAGCAGTTCTTC. Translated: CASSPGPQRDSNEQFF.

The gene calls are TRBV2 and TRBJ2-3; 8 positions match TRBD1. The J segment lost 4 bases and the V segment lost 6 bases, leaving 9 bases of the junction unmatched. The germline CDR1 and CDR2 sequences are SNHLY and FYNNEI. The CDR3 totals 15 residues. The CDR3 coding sequence is TGTGCCAGCAGACTAGACAGGGGTGGATCAGATACGCAGTATTTT. Protein sequence: CASRLDRGGSDTQYF.

The V call is TRBV5-1, the J call TRBJ2-1; 11 nucleotides match TRBD2. The CDR3 runs 15 residues. J was trimmed by 9 bases and V by 3 bases; bases with no gene match: 8. Germline CDR1 reads SGHRS; CDR2 reads YFSETQ. Here the CDR3 DNA reads TGCGCCAGCAGCTCGCTAGCGGGAGGTAGCGCTGAGCAGTTCTTC. Amino acid sequence: CASSSLAGGSAEQFF.

V and J are TRBV5-4 and TRBJ1-1; D is perhaps TRBD1 (6 bases). The CDR3 has 16 residues. V was trimmed by 0 bases and J by 1 base, leaving 13 bases between them. Looked up from germline, CDR1 is SGHNT and CDR2 is YYREEE (reference sequence). CDR3 sequence reads: CASSLVARTANTEAFF. CDR3 nucleotides: TGTGCCAGCAGCTTGGTTGCCCGGACAGCGAACACTGAAGCTTTCTTT.

This chain connects TRBV5-1 to TRBJ1-3; perhaps TRBD1 as D (5 bases). The germline gives CDR1 SGHRS, CDR2 YFSETQ. The ends were cut back, 0 bases at V and 7 bases at J, with 11 bases in the middle. The CDR3 is made up of 14 amino acids. CDR3 in amino acids: CASSLEGLGNTIYF. The CDR3 coding sequence is TGCGCCAGCAGCTTGGAGGGGTTGGGGAACACCATATATTTT.

V usage is TRBV4-1 and J usage is TRBJ2-3; 7 positions match TRBD2. CDR1 and CDR2 from the germline V gene are MGHRA and YSYEKL. The junction had 17 bases not matched to a gene; V was cut back by 0 bases and J by 2 bases. CDR3 size: 20 residues. The CDR3 nucleotides read TGCGCCAGCAGCCAAGATCTAATCGGCGTGGGGGGACTATACACAGATACGCAGTATTTT. Its protein product is CASSQDLIGVGGLYTDTQYF.

The chain couples TRBV6-5 to TRBJ1-4, with a possible D match to TRBD1 (6 bases). V lost 10 bases and J 0 bases, leaving 15 bases between the germline ends. CDR3 length equals 15 residues. The germline V gene has CDR1 MNHEY and CDR2 SVGAGI. This chain's CDR3 is CATSVRGPTNEKLFF. The DNA of the CDR3 is TGTGCCACCAGCGTCAGGGGACCAACTAATGAAAAACTGTTTTTT.

V usage is TRBV2 and J usage is TRBJ2-3; D gene ambiguous. With 8 bases removed from V and 0 bases from J, the gap between germline ends came to 12 bases. Germline V CDR1 and CDR2: SNHLY, FYNNEI. This CDR3 is 14 amino acids long. The DNA of the CDR3 is TGTGCCAGCCGAGAGGAGATTAGCACAGATACGCAGTATTTT. Protein sequence: CASREEISTDTQYF.

V gene TRBV28 combines with J gene TRBJ1-5, with a tentative D call TRBD1 (5 bases). Trimming stripped 7 bases from V and 4 bases from J, with 8 bases between. The CDR3 consists of 12 residues. The germline CDR1 and CDR2 sequences are MDHEN and SYDVKM. CDR3 DNA: TGTGCCAGCAACCAGGGAAATCAGCCCCAGCATTTT. Translated: CASNQGNQPQHF.

DNA for the CDR3: TGCGCCAGCAGCTTGGATGGGACTAGTGGCTACACCTTC. Translated: CASSLDGTSGYTF. The chain couples TRBV5-1 to TRBJ1-2, with D tentatively TRBD1 (5 bases). CDR1 is SGHRS, CDR2 YFSETQ, per germline. With 0 bases removed from V and 7 bases from J, the gap between germline ends came to 10 bases. This CDR3 has 13 amino acids.

This clone has a handful of counts. The J gene is TRBJ2-1, the V gene TRBV27, with TRBD2 identical over 10 bases. The CDR3 is 17 residues long. Per the germline V gene, CDR1 is MNHEY and CDR2 is SMNVEV (reference sequence). V was pared by 4 bases and J by 6 bases, with 12 bases of the junction left unmatched. The CDR3 DNA is TGTGCCAGCAGTTCCACCACGAGCGGGAGGGGTGGCAATGAGCAGTTCTTC. Its translation: CASSSTTSGRGGNEQFF.

The rearrangement uses TRBV6-1 and TRBJ1-1, with 8 bases lining up with TRBD1. Trimming removed 3 bases from V and 5 bases from J; junction bases left unmatched: 5. Germline CDR1 MNHNS, CDR2 SASEGT. The CDR3 runs to 14 residues. The CDR3 DNA follows: TGTGCCAGCAGTGATCAGGGGGCAAGGACTGAAGCTTTCTTT. Protein sequence: CASSDQGARTEAFF.

The rearrangement links TRBV6-6 to TRBJ2-7, with D unresolved. V lost 6 bases, J lost 1 base, and 13 bases lay in between. Germline CDR1 is MNHNY and CDR2 is SVGAGI (reference sequence). The CDR3 length is 14 residues. CDR3 amino acids: CASRVVQSSYEQYF. CDR3 nucleotide sequence: TGTGCCAGCAGAGTGGTACAGAGTTCCTACGAGCAGTACTTC.

In its sample, this clone is medium-sized. The chain joins TRBV18 to TRBJ2-7; D not certain. With 4 bases removed from V and 7 bases from J, the gap between germline ends came to 8 bases. The CDR3 extends over 11 amino acids. Germline loops: CDR1 KGHSH, CDR2 LQKENI. In DNA, the CDR3 is TGTGCCAGCTCACAGACACGAGAGCAGTACTTC. Amino acids: CASSQTREQYF. The variable domain in full, completed from reference TRBV18 and TRBJ2-7, reads NAGVMQNPRHLVRRRGQEARLRCSPMKGHSHVYWYRQLPEEGLKFMVYLQKENIIDESGMPKERFSAEFPKEGPSILRIQQVVRGDSAAYFCASSQTREQYFGPGTRLTVT.

This clone was seen a handful of times. The chain joins TRBV25-1 to TRBJ2-1; TRBD2 matches at 13 bases. This CDR3 comprises 16 residues. CDR1 and CDR2 (germline): MGHDK, SYGVNS. The J segment lost 7 bases and the V segment lost 6 bases, leaving 9 bases of the junction unmatched. CDR3 loop: CASRAGTSGAGNEQFF. The CDR3, as DNA: TGTGCCAGCAGAGCCGGGACTAGCGGGGCGGGAAATGAGCAGTTCTTC.

This clone was detected a few times. The chain has TRBV6-6 and TRBJ1-1; possibly TRBD1 for D (5 bases). The CDR3 consists of 14 residues. V was pared by 7 bases and J by 1 base, with 13 bases between. CDR1 is MNHNY and CDR2 is SVGAGI in the germline V gene (reference sequence). This CDR3 reads CASISGNQNTEAFF. The CDR3 DNA is TGTGCCAGCATTTCAGGGAATCAGAACACTGAAGCTTTCTTT.

This sequence joins TRBV11-3 and TRBJ1-4, with no clear D. The germline gives CDR1 SGHNT, CDR2 YENEEA. This CDR3 is built from 15 residues. V was clipped by 2 bases and J by 4 bases, with 11 bases between them. CDR3 DNA sequence: TGTGCCAGCAGCTTATCCGGGAACGGTAATGAAAAACTGTTTTTT. It translates to CASSLSGNGNEKLFF.

The V call is TRBV28, the J call TRBJ2-2, with D tentatively TRBD1 (6 bases). This CDR3 is 15 amino acids long. Germline V gives CDR1 MDHEN, CDR2 SYDVKM. The V gene lost 2 bases and the J gene lost 5 bases, with 12 bases spanning the gap. CDR3 sequence: CASSLNDRITGELFF. The DNA for the CDR3 is TGTGCCAGCAGTTTAAACGACAGGATAACCGGGGAGCTGTTTTTT.

The J gene is TRBJ1-1, the V gene TRBV5-4; maybe TRBD1 (6 bases). This CDR3 has 15 amino acids. The ends were cut back, 0 bases at V and 1 base at J, with 10 bases in the middle. The germline V gene encodes CDR1 SGHNT and CDR2 YYREEE (reference sequence). CDR3 nucleotides: TGTGCCAGCAGCTTGGGGGCCAGGGGGAACACTGAAGCTTTCTTT. It encodes CASSLGARGNTEAFF. The whole variable domain, filled in from reference TRBV5-4 and TRBJ1-1, reads ETGVTQSPTHLIKTRGQQVTLRCSSQSGHNTVSWYQQALGQGPQFIFQYYREEENGRGNFPPRFSGLQFPNYSSELNVNALELDDSALYLCASSLGARGNTEAFFGQGTRLTVV.

This chain joins TRBV30 and TRBJ2-3; 10 bases align to TRBD2. The germline gives CDR1 GTSNPN, CDR2 SVGIG (reference sequence). The junction had 3 bases not matched to a gene; V was cut back by 5 bases and J by 1 base. CDR3 length: 14 amino acids. CDR3 loop: CAWAGLAGTDTQYF. The CDR3 DNA sequence: TGTGCCTGGGCTGGACTAGCGGGCACAGATACGCAGTATTTT.